This T cell receptor beta chain appears in the sequencing data of a study of blood T cell repertoires in COVID-19. In the original processing: Reference gene primers were amplified, and this amplification served to estimate nucleated cell counts. Only in-frame clones appear in the TCRdb table, and some are missing; sequencing was by immunoSEQ multiplex PCR. V and J calls and clone size are copied from that table; D and trimming were computed from the DNA. The data contain over 55,000 clones, 85% to 90% of them singletons. V shed 1 base, J shed 6 bases, and the junction held 10 bases outside the gene matches. The CDR3 extends over 16 amino acids. The V gene's germline CDR1 is LGHNA and CDR2 YSLEER.

The sample comprised peripheral blood. This TCR derives from a middle-aged man with active COVID-19. The chain has TRBV4-3 and TRBJ1-1; 8 bases are shared with TRBD1. DNA of the CDR3: TGCGCCAGCAGCCAAGTTGGGACAGGAACGGGGGCTGAAGCTTTCTTT. Amino acid sequence: CASSQVGTGTGAEAFF.